This T cell receptor beta chain was sequenced for a study of blood T cell repertoires in COVID-19. Study-level background: Spain, Italy and the United States supplied samples that represented acute and convalescent COVID-19. Sources were T cells, B-cell-depleted T cells, or PBMCs; the material itself was cDNA or gDNA.

Original methodology: For nucleated cells, counts were estimated from reference gene primer amplification. The data were produced by immunoSEQ multiplex PCR, yet TCRdb's version contains in-frame clones alone and is incomplete. For V, J and clone size, that table is used; D and trimming come from the DNA. The sample yields 200,000 or so clones, around 84% seen once. Germline V CDR1 and CDR2: GTSNPN, SVGIG (reference sequence). This CDR3 is 13 amino acids long. Trimming left V 0 bases short and J 4 bases short, with 10 bases between. The rearrangement uses TRBV30 and TRBJ2-7; D might be TRBD2 (6 bases). This receptor was identified in a man older than 75 with acute or convalescent COVID-19. The sample taken for sequencing was peripheral blood. The CDR3 reads CAWSVAGSYEQYF. The CDR3 DNA reads TGTGCCTGGAGTGTGGCGGGGAGTTACGAGCAGTACTTC.